This T cell receptor beta chain was sequenced for a study of identical twins. Findings and caveats of the study: Researchers caution that invariant MAIT and iNKT cells could partly confound zero-insertion analyses.

This clonotype has just a few counts. Antigen specificity is unknown. Template switching added a universal primer site; cDNA carried unique molecular identifiers. MiXCR, applied by TCRdb to the 5' RACE reads, yields one record per CDR3 protein. The sample has a few hundred thousand distinct CDR3 sequences, around 15% seen once. CDR3 length: 17 amino acids. Germline V gives CDR1 PRHDT, CDR2 FYEKMQ (reference sequence). Trimming cost V 2 bases and J 1 base, with 16 bases left between them. These sequences were also reported in another study, on yellow fever vaccine responses in identical twins.

The source of this sequence is a woman in her late teens or twenties in good health. The sample comprised CD4+ T cells sorted from blood. V is TRBV13 and J is TRBJ2-3; possible D gene TRBD2, 6 bases. CDR3 sequence: CASSLLPLGGGTDTQYF. CDR3 nucleotide sequence: TGTGCCAGCAGCTTATTACCGCTAGGAGGGGGCACAGATACGCAGTATTTT.